This TCR beta chain was retrieved from a study of CXCR3-negative and CXCR3-positive naive CD8 T cells. Study conclusions and caveats: More hydrophobic TRB CDR3s were found in CXCR3-positive naive cells than in CXCR3-negative naive cells.

As concerns this clonotype: Its antigen is not known.

Naive CD8+ T cells showed CD45RO-CCR7+CD27+CD95-. UMI-labeled TRB cDNA libraries were prepared by 5' RACE. From its re-call of the 5' RACE reads, TCRdb lists each CDR3 protein once, without DNA. The sample totals over 45,000 distinct CDR3 sequences. The CDR3 is made up of 18 amino acids. The sequence was collected from a human donor in good health. Some clones in this sample may be carry-over from other donors' samples. The J gene is TRBJ2-5, the V gene TRBV12-3 or TRBV12-4; TCRdb proposes TRBD2, but this gene call is untestable without DNA. Material: naive CXCR3- CD8+ T cells from blood. Subset defined: CD45RO-CCR7+CD27+CD95- naive CD8+ T cells lacking CXCR3 (TNR3-). The CDR3 here is CASSLGSSGVTVLKTQYF.